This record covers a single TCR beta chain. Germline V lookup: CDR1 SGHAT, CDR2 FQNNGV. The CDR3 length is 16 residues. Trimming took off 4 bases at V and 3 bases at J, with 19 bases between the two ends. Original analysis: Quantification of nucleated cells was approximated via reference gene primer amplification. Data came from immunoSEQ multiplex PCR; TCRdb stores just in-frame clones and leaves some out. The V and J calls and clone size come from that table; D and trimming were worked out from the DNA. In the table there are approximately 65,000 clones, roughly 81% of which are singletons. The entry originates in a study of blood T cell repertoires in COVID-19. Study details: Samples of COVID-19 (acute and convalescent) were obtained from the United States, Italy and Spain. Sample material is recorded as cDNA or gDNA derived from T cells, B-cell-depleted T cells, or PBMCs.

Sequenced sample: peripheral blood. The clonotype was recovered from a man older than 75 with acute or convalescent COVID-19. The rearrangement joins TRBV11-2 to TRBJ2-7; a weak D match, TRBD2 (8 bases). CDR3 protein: CASSSRGGQRLYEQYF. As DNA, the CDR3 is TGTGCCAGCAGCTCACGGGGGGGACAGCGCCTCTACGAGCAGTACTTC.